This is a list of T cell receptor beta chains from one sample in a study of blood T cell repertoires in COVID-19. TCRdb keeps only in-frame clones here, not all; method: immunoSEQ multiplex PCR. The data contain around 440,000 clones, more than 70% of them singletons. The sample taken for sequencing was peripheral blood. The receptor set was obtained from a woman in her fifties or sixties with COVID-19, enrolled during active disease. Both conserved end residues are part of each CDR3. The order of the fields is CDR3 protein, D gene, V gene. D genes are given only for firm matches.

CDR3aa: CASSSDRGRRNTIYF
d_gene: TRBD1
v_gene: TRBV5-1

CDR3aa: CASIATGLETQYF
d_gene: TRBD1
v_gene: TRBV6-5

CDR3aa: CASIKAGGGDEQFF
d_gene: TRBD2
v_gene: TRBV28

CDR3aa: CASSPLSRTGRDTEAFF
d_gene: TRBD1
v_gene: TRBV6-6

CDR3aa: CASSLQGANSPLHF
d_gene: TRBD1
v_gene: TRBV5-1

CDR3aa: CAWSDSTGELFF
d_gene: .
v_gene: TRBV30

CDR3aa: CASSYSTGALSYEQYF
d_gene: TRBD1
v_gene: TRBV6-5

CDR3aa: CATSGEYGTGTKNEQFF
d_gene: TRBD1
v_gene: TRBV24-1

CDR3aa: CASSSARGQWYGYTF
d_gene: TRBD1
v_gene: TRBV5-6

CDR3aa: CASSPTAAYEQYF
d_gene: .
v_gene: TRBV28

CDR3aa: CASSGGATNEKLFF
d_gene: .
v_gene: TRBV5-4

CDR3aa: CASSYGTALYSPLHF
d_gene: .
v_gene: TRBV6-2/TRBV6-3

CDR3aa: CASTDTGVSYEQYF
d_gene: TRBD1
v_gene: TRBV28

CDR3aa: CASSSRDREDEQFF
d_gene: TRBD1
v_gene: TRBV6-5

CDR3aa: CASSPPQQVYNEQFF
d_gene: .
v_gene: TRBV28

CDR3aa: CASSQREGTGELFF
d_gene: TRBD2
v_gene: TRBV5-1

CDR3aa: CASSPRDRTMNTEAFF
d_gene: TRBD1
v_gene: TRBV5-1

CDR3aa: CASSEPGQEGPGYTF
d_gene: TRBD1
v_gene: TRBV6-1

CDR3aa: CASSPGPSRGVNYGYTF
d_gene: .
v_gene: TRBV19

CDR3aa: CASSPRSRDRGPNEQFF
d_gene: TRBD1
v_gene: TRBV9

CDR3aa: CASSFQGLGGQYF
d_gene: TRBD2
v_gene: TRBV5-4

CDR3aa: CASSSPTYGVEQYF
d_gene: .
v_gene: TRBV6-5

CDR3aa: CASKMSLESTEAFF
d_gene: .
v_gene: TRBV2

CDR3aa: CASSQDLRQPYTEAFF
d_gene: .
v_gene: TRBV4-1

CDR3aa: CASSDSGGPMISTEAFF
d_gene: .
v_gene: TRBV2

CDR3aa: CASGLNRATEAFF
d_gene: .
v_gene: TRBV12-5

CDR3aa: CASSIGGTGNQPQHF
d_gene: TRBD1
v_gene: TRBV19

CDR3aa: CASSLGVSPGQEQYF
d_gene: TRBD1
v_gene: TRBV13

CDR3aa: CASIQRGGTGDSGNTIYF
d_gene: TRBD1
v_gene: TRBV19

CDR3aa: CARESSGGAEGETQYF
d_gene: TRBD2
v_gene: TRBV2

CDR3aa: CASSARPLGQVNTEAFF
d_gene: .
v_gene: TRBV9

CDR3aa: CASSESTGSYNEQFF
d_gene: .
v_gene: TRBV6-4

CDR3aa: CASSSQGEPYYGYTF
d_gene: TRBD1
v_gene: TRBV6-5

CDR3aa: CASSSRQGNTEAFF
d_gene: TRBD1
v_gene: TRBV14

CDR3aa: CASSKTGEEAFF
d_gene: .
v_gene: TRBV21-1

CDR3aa: CASSLILAGSTDTQYF
d_gene: TRBD2
v_gene: TRBV5-6

CDR3aa: CASSFSGGRDGYTF
d_gene: .
v_gene: TRBV5-1

CDR3aa: CSVIGTARGYTF
d_gene: TRBD1
v_gene: TRBV29-1

CDR3aa: CASSLPAPGAIYGYTF
d_gene: .
v_gene: TRBV28

CDR3aa: CASSLLQGGPYEQFF
d_gene: .
v_gene: TRBV5-1

CDR3aa: CASSLQDAIGGYTF
d_gene: .
v_gene: TRBV18

CDR3aa: CASRTRLAGGTDTQYF
d_gene: TRBD2
v_gene: TRBV2

CDR3aa: CASGQGARGTEAFF
d_gene: TRBD1
v_gene: TRBV9

CDR3aa: CASSSPGWGGPINEQFF
d_gene: .
v_gene: TRBV11-2

CDR3aa: CASSEVFEAFF
d_gene: .
v_gene: TRBV7-9

CDR3aa: CASSPRGNEAFF
d_gene: .
v_gene: TRBV5-1

CDR3aa: CASTPSGRRADTEAFF
d_gene: .
v_gene: TRBV3-1/TRBV3-2

CDR3aa: CAWSKGGEQFF
d_gene: .
v_gene: TRBV30

CDR3aa: CASSSITDTQYF
d_gene: .
v_gene: TRBV18

CDR3aa: CASSFVGGRGTEAFF
d_gene: .
v_gene: TRBV11-2